The 8 T cell receptor beta chains presented below share a single source sample, sequenced in a study of high-grade serous ovarian cancer treatment subgroups. Tumor samples were taken before definitive surgery or chemotherapy. Only in-frame clones appear in the TCRdb table, and some are missing; sequencing was by immunoSEQ multiplex PCR. The sample records 30,000 to 40,000 clones, about four fifths being singletons. Material: tumor tissue. The receptor set was obtained from a human donor with high-grade serous ovarian cancer.

The chain couples TRBV5-6 to TRBJ2-1; weak D call: TRBD1 (5 bases). Per the germline V gene, CDR1 is SGHDT and CDR2 is YYEEEE. V was cut by 0 bases and J by 5 bases, with 9 bases left in between. The CDR3 has 14 residues. CDR3 sequence: CASSLEGRHNEQFF. The CDR3 DNA reads TGTGCCAGCAGCTTGGAGGGGCGACACAATGAGCAGTTCTTC.

Points on this clone: Germline is not matched at one junction end, which may reflect a read error. The rearrangement links TRBV7-3 to TRBJ2-5, with 13 bases identical to TRBD2. From germline, CDR1 is SGHTA and CDR2 FQGTGA. This CDR3 has 12 residues. The CDR3 DNA reads TGTGCCAGCGGGACTAGCGGGAAATCAACCCACTTC. It specifies CASGTSGKSTHF.

This clone has just a few counts. The chain carries TRBV2 and TRBJ1-4; 9 bases agree with TRBD1. J lost 7 bases, V lost 4 bases, and 7 bases had no gene match. The CDR3 is made up of 15 amino acids. CDR1 and CDR2 from the germline V gene are SNHLY and FYNNEI. CDR3 region: CASSVPGQGGEKLFF. CDR3 nucleotides: TGTGCCAGCAGTGTCCCGGGACAGGGTGGTGAAAAACTGTTTTTT.

The sample holds a few counts of this clone. The chain links TRBV27 to TRBJ2-1; 11 positions match TRBD2. Trimming removed 7 bases from V and 0 bases from J; junction bases left unmatched: 2. This CDR3 has 15 residues. Looked up from germline, CDR1 is MNHEY and CDR2 is SMNVEV (reference sequence). CDR3 sequence (DNA): TGTGCCAGCACTCTAGCGGGGGGCTCCTACAATGAGCAGTTCTTC. Translated, it gives CASTLAGGSYNEQFF.

This sequence joins TRBV5-1 and TRBJ2-5; 8 positions match TRBD2. The J call is uncertain, as TRBJ2-7 better fits the DNA end. The CDR3 is 13 amino acids. The V gene's germline CDR1 is SGHRS and CDR2 YFSETQ. CDR3 sequence: CASSLAGVYEQYF. In DNA form, the CDR3 reads TGCGCCAGCAGCTTAGCGGGAGTCTACGAGCAGTACTTC.

The chain has TRBV2 and TRBJ2-7; the D gene could be TRBD1 or TRBD2 (5 bases each). There are 13 residues in the CDR3. Germline CDR1 is SNHLY and CDR2 is FYNNEI. V lost 7 bases and J 1 base, leaving 11 bases between the germline ends. CDR3 in DNA: TGTGCCAGCACCCGGGACGGATCCTACGAGCAGTACTTC. It specifies CASTRDGSYEQYF.

The gene calls are TRBV19 and TRBJ2-7; TRBD2 matches at 10 bases. V lost 4 bases to trimming and J lost 4 bases; unmatched junction nucleotides: 13. The CDR3 extends over 17 amino acids. Germline V gene sequence: CDR1 LNHDA, CDR2 SQIVND (reference sequence). The CDR3 sequence is CASSTALAGEGGYEQYF. The CDR3 coding sequence is TGTGCCAGTAGTACCGCGCTAGCGGGAGAAGGAGGATACGAGCAGTACTTC.

This chain links TRBV12-5 with TRBJ2-2; possibly TRBD1 or TRBD2 for D (5 bases each). Germline V gene lookup returns CDR1 LGHNT and CDR2 FRNRAP. V lost 1 base and J lost 4, with 10 bases in between. This CDR3 has 15 residues. The CDR3 region has the DNA TGTGCTAGTGGTTTGGAGGGGACCCCCACCGGGGAGCTGTTTTTT. It codes for CASGLEGTPTGELFF.